This TCR beta chain came from a study of cytomegalovirus exposure and HLA in healthy donors. About the study: A later analysis reported the roughly 120 validation repertoires used the same platform as the approximately 660 first-cohort repertoires. Overall study findings and caveats: A list of roughly 180 TCR beta chains associated with cytomegalovirus was given. While the bulk of TCR sequences proved rare, some public TCRs turned up in many donors.

There are 17 residues in the CDR3. Trimming took 5 bases from V and 0 from J; bases not matched to a gene: 7. In germline, CDR1 is MGHDK, CDR2 SYGVNS. Libraries were prepared by immunoSEQ multiplex PCR; TCRdb keeps only in-frame clonotypes and omits some of them. The sample lists around 150,000 clones, approximately 90% occurring once. As regards this clone: Its target is not known.

The V and J genes are TRBV25-1 and TRBJ2-1; 10 bases agree with TRBD2. The sequenced sample consisted of PBMCs. The clonotype originates from a man younger than 35 in good health and CMV-seronegative. The CDR3 coding sequence is TGTGCCAGCAGTCTGGCTAGCGGGAGTGCCTCCTACAATGAGCAGTTCTTC. Translated: CASSLASGSASYNEQFF.